This T cell receptor (beta chain) was recovered during a study of EBV T-cell therapy then PD-1 blockade in nasopharyngeal carcinoma (dated by TCRdb to 2020 to 2022). Regarding this clone: The antigen it recognizes is unknown. Base qualities are not provided; no much larger clone lies one nucleotide away.

Trimming leaves V shorter by 7 bases and J shorter by 2 bases, with the junction holding 10 bases beyond the gene matches. From the cysteine through the phenylalanine, the CDR3 covers 15 amino acids. The entry retains the CDR3 DNA only, 45 bases that are in frame from base 1. The CDR1 and CDR2 encoded by the germline V gene (reference sequence) are LNHDA and SQIVND. Genomic DNA was extracted from sorted cells using the Qiagen DNeasy Kit. Deep sequencing of the TCR beta chain was done on the immunoSEQ platform. As for the original processing: Repertoire data analysis was performed with the immunoSEQ Analyzer software. TCRdb carries this immuneACCESS record with in-frame sequences only. Its versions omit some clonotypes, under half of them owing to an unresolved V gene in the studies checked, with the rest unexplained. V and J calls plus clone size are reproduced from that table; the DNA served to infer D and trimming. This sample has roughly 19,000 clones in its table, and roughly 83% of those were observed once. Roughly 31% of the sample is taken by the ten largest.

The treatment or condition label, as the study defines it: AdE1-LMPpoly-expanded autologous EBV-specific T-cell therapy followed by anti-PD-1 nivolumab. The V and J genes are TRBV19 and TRBJ2-7, with TRBD1 matching 8 junction bases. Sample: CD8+ T cells from blood, taken around day 30 from a patient whose treatment included autologous EBV-specific T cells and nivolumab. The TCR sequence derives from a man aged 35 to 55 with nasopharyngeal carcinoma. The CDR3: CASTSGTGNTYEQYF. The bases are TGTGCCAGTACCTCCGGGACAGGTAACACCTACGAGCAGTACTTC. Supplemented by the reference TRBV19 and TRBJ2-7 proteins around the CDR3, the complete variable domain is DGGITQSPKYLFRKEGQNVTLSCEQNLNHDAMYWYRQDPGQGLRLIYYSQIVNDFQKGDIAEGYSVSREKKESFPLTVTSAQKNPTAFYLCASTSGTGNTYEQYFGPGTRLTVT.